The sequence of this T cell receptor beta chain was determined in a study of T-cell reconstitution after alpha-beta-depleted transplantation in children. In this sample, this clonotype turned up many times. Antigen: not known. From germline, CDR1 is SGHRS and CDR2 YFSETQ. The CDR3 spans 14 residues. V shed 2 bases and J shed 3 bases, with 12 bases lying between them. For TCRbeta, the library was prepared with unique molecular identifiers. MiXCR, run by TCRdb on the PCR reads, gives a single entry per CDR3 protein. The sample has just under 150,000 distinct CDR3 sequences; around 9% are singletons. Broader study findings: Some patients owed their high day-60 TCRbeta diversity to surviving recipient T cells and thymic progenitors. Alpha-beta T cells present about two months after transplant were reported to originate from several hundred expanded graft clones. At the one-year point after transplant, T-cell counts and TCRbeta diversity were found to come mostly from T cells that had been newly produced.

The J gene is TRBJ2-7, the V gene TRBV5-1; TRBD1 is a possible D gene (6 bases). The source was PBMCs, mostly from graft donor cells, collected 180 days after TCRalphabeta/CD19-depleted stem cell transplant. The receptor comes from a female patient aged 2-9 years who had a stem cell transplant for congenital amegakaryocytic thrombocytopenia, so the T cells may come from the graft donor. Written as DNA, the CDR3 is TGCGCCAGCAGCTTAGCACAGGGAGTCTACGAGCAGTACTTC. Encoded protein: CASSLAQGVYEQYF.